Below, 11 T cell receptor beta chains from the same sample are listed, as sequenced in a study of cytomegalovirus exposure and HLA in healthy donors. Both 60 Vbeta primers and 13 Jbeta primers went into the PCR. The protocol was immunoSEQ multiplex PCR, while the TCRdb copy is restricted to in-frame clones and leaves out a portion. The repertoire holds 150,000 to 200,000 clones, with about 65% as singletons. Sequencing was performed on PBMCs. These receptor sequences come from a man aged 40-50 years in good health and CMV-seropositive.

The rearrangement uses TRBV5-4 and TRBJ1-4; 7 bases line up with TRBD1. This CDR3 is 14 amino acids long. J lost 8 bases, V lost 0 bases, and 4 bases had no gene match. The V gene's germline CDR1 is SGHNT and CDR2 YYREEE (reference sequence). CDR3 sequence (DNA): TGTGCCAGCAGCTTGGGACAGGGCGGCGAAAAACTGTTTTTT. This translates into CASSLGQGGEKLFF.

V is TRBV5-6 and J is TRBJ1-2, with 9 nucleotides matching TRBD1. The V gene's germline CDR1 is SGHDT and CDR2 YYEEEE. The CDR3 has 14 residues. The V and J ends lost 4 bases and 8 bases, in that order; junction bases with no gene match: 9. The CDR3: CASSPDRGRSGYTF. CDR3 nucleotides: TGTGCCAGCAGCCCAGACAGGGGGAGAAGCGGCTACACCTTC.

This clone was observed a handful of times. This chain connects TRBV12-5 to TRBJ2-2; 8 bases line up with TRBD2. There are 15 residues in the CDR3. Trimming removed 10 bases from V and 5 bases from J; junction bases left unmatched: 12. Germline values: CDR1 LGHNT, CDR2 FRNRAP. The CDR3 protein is CATRQGTRNTGELFF. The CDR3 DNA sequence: TGTGCTACCCGTCAGGGGACTAGAAATACCGGGGAGCTGTTTTTT.

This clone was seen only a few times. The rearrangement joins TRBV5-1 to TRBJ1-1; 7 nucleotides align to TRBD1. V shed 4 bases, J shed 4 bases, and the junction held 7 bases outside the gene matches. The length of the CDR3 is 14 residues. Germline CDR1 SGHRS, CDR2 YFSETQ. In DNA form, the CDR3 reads TGCGCCAGCAGCCCCACGGCAGGGGGCACTGAAGCTTTCTTT. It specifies CASSPTAGGTEAFF.

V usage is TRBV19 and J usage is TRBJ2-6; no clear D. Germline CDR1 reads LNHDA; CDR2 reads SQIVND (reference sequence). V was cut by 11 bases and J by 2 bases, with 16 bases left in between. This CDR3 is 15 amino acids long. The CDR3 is CAVGPRLTGANVLTF. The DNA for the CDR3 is TGTGCCGTAGGCCCCAGGCTTACTGGGGCCAACGTCCTGACTTTC.

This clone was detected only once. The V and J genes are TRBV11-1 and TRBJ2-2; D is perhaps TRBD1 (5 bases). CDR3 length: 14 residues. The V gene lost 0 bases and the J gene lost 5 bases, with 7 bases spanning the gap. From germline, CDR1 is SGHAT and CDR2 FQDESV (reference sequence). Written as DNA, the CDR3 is TGTGCCAGCAGCTTAGCTAAGGGGACCGGGGAGCTGTTTTTT. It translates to CASSLAKGTGELFF.

DNA of the CDR3: TGCGCCAGCAGCTTGTCCGGGGATAATGAAAAACTGTTTTTT. It translates to CASSLSGDNEKLFF. The J gene is TRBJ1-4, the V gene TRBV5-1; no reliable D call. This CDR3 region has 14 residues. Germline V gene data show CDR1 as SGHRS and CDR2 as YFSETQ. The ends were cut back, 1 base at V and 4 bases at J, with 8 bases in the middle.

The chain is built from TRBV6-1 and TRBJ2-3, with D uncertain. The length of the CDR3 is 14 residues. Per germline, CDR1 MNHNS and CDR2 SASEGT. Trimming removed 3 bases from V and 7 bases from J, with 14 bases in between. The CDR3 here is CASSDFFTPNTQYF. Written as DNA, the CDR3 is TGTGCCAGCAGTGATTTTTTCACCCCTAATACGCAGTATTTT.

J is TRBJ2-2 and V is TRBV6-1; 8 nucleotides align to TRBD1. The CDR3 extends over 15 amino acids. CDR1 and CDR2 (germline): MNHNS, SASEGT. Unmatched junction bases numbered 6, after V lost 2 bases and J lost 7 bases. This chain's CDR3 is CASSESGQGGGELFF. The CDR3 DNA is TGTGCCAGCAGTGAATCAGGACAGGGTGGCGGGGAGCTGTTTTTT.

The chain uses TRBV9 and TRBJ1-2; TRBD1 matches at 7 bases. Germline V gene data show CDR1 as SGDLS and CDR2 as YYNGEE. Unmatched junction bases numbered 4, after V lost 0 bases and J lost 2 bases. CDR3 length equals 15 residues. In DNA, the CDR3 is TGTGCCAGCAGCGTAGAGGACAGGAGCAACTATGGCTACACCTTC. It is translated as CASSVEDRSNYGYTF.

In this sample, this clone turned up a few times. The chain's CDR3 is CASSFADSSYEQYF. In DNA, the CDR3 is TGTGCCAGTAGTTTTGCAGACTCTTCATACGAGCAGTACTTC. This chain links TRBV19 with TRBJ2-7; D gene unclear. Germline V gives CDR1 LNHDA, CDR2 SQIVND (reference sequence). The germline V and J ends were trimmed by 5 bases and 4 bases, with 15 bases remaining between them. There are 14 residues in the CDR3.